The 10 T cell receptor beta chains listed next were all sequenced from one sample in a study of breast tumors, draining lymph nodes, adjacent tissues. Axillary draining lymph nodes of breast cancer patients supplied the node samples. From the multiplex PCR reads, TCRdb called clonotypes with MiXCR, one entry per CDR3 protein. The sample lists about 230,000 distinct CDR3 sequences, roughly 32% occurring once. The sequenced sample was axillary lymph node tissue. Source of these receptors: a female donor with breast cancer. Some clones in this sample may be carry-over from other donors' samples.

The V gene is TRBV24-1, the J gene TRBJ1-5, with D perhaps matching TRBD1 (6 bases). V was trimmed by 4 bases and J by 14 bases, leaving 26 bases between them. This CDR3 spans 16 amino acids. Germline V lookup: CDR1 KGHDR, CDR2 SFDVKD. CDR3 sequence: CATSDHRDVSSYNEHF. CDR3 DNA sequence: TGTGCCACCAGTGACCACAGGGACGTAAGCTCCTACAATGAGCATTTT.

About this clonotype: At one end the junction does not follow the germline gene, possibly because of a read error. The CDR3 region has the DNA TGTGCCAGTAGTTCCGGACCGATGAACACTGAAGCTTCCTTT. It yields the protein CASSSGPMNTEASF. The chain employs TRBV19 and TRBJ1-1; no definite D call. Germline lookup yields CDR1 LNHDA and CDR2 SQIVND (reference sequence). This CDR3 comprises 14 residues. Full variable domain (outside the CDR3, taken from reference TRBV19 and TRBJ1-1): DGGITQSPKYLFRKEGQNVTLSCEQNLNHDAMYWYRQDPGQGLRLIYYSQIVNDFQKGDIAEGYSVSREKKESFPLTVTSAQKNPTAFYLCASSSGPMNTEASFGQGTRLTVV.

This clonotype was recorded at least ten times. This chain joins TRBV19 and TRBJ2-1, with TRBD2 identical over 7 bases. Germline trimming cut 8 bases from V and 2 bases from J; bases unmatched to any gene: 3. This CDR3 contains 13 residues. Germline CDR1 is LNHDA and CDR2 is SQIVND (reference sequence). The DNA for the CDR3 is TGTGCCAGTTGGGAGGGCCCCTACAATGAGCAGTTCTTC. Residues: CASWEGPYNEQFF. Variable domain in full (rest from reference TRBV19 and TRBJ2-1): DGGITQSPKYLFRKEGQNVTLSCEQNLNHDAMYWYRQDPGQGLRLIYYSQIVNDFQKGDIAEGYSVSREKKESFPLTVTSAQKNPTAFYLCASWEGPYNEQFFGPGTRLTVL.

This clonotype was seen a few times. J is TRBJ2-1 and V is TRBV4-2, with TRBD2 identical over 9 bases. The ends lost 3 bases at V and 0 bases at J; junction bases unmatched: 12. CDR1 and CDR2 from the germline V gene are LGHNA and YNFKEQ. The CDR3 is 19 amino acids. CDR3 protein: CASSQGIGVSGSSYNEQFF. CDR3 in DNA: TGTGCCAGCAGCCAGGGAATTGGGGTTAGCGGGAGCTCCTACAATGAGCAGTTCTTC.

Many counts were recorded for this clonotype. The V gene is TRBV4-1, the J gene TRBJ2-3; no firm D call. Trimming took off 1 base at V and 5 bases at J, with 10 bases between the two ends. The CDR3 has 14 residues. Germline CDR1 is MGHRA and CDR2 is YSYEKL. The DNA for the CDR3 is TGCGCCAGCAGCCAAGTGGAGTCGGTAGATACGCAGTATTTT. Translated, it gives CASSQVESVDTQYF.

Turning to this clonotype: A much larger clonotype is one base distant, so this may be a read error. This chain joins TRBV6-6 and TRBJ1-4; no definite D call. Trimming shortened V by 5 bases and J by 6 bases, and 7 bases separated the two germline ends. CDR1 is MNHNY and CDR2 is SVGAGI in the germline V gene (reference sequence). This CDR3 has 12 residues. The CDR3 coding sequence is TGTGCCAGCAGTCGGACTTATGAAAAACTGTTTTTT. Protein product: CASSRTYEKLFF.

This clonotype was observed many times. The chain has TRBV4-1 and TRBJ2-7, with 13 bases matching TRBD2. The CDR3 is 15 amino acids. The trim removed 0 bases at V and 6 bases at J, leaving 2 bases unmatched. CDR1 is MGHRA, CDR2 YSYEKL, per germline. The CDR3 spells CASSQDRLAGGEQYF. In nucleotides, the CDR3 is TGCGCCAGCAGCCAAGATCGACTAGCGGGGGGCGAGCAGTACTTC.

This sequence joins TRBV7-8 and TRBJ1-6; D remains ambiguous. Trimming shortened V by 5 bases and J by 9 bases, and 14 bases separated the two germline ends. CDR1 and CDR2 from the germline V gene are SGHVS and FQNEAQ. The CDR3 runs to 14 residues. The CDR3 region has the DNA TGTGCCAGCAGCATAGTGGCAGCAAGTTCACCCCTCCACTTT. Translating gives CASSIVAASSPLHF.

Ten or more counts support this clonotype. The genes are TRBV2 and TRBJ2-1, with 10 nucleotides matching TRBD2. This CDR3 region has 15 residues. The V segment lost 7 bases and the J segment 4 bases; nucleotides outside the gene matches: 7. Germline CDR1 reads SNHLY; CDR2 reads FYNNEI. The CDR3 coding sequence is TGTGCCAGCAACCCGGGACTAGCGCTTTACAATGAGCAGTTCTTC. Its protein is CASNPGLALYNEQFF.

The rearrangement uses TRBV12-3 or TRBV12-4 and TRBJ2-2, with 7 nucleotides matching TRBD1. CDR3 length equals 13 residues. J gave up 8 bases and V 8 bases, and 8 bases lay outside the gene matches. CDR3 in DNA: TGTGCCAGCCGGACAGGCGTGGGGGGGGAGCTGTTTTTT. This sequence encodes CASRTGVGGELFF.